This T cell receptor beta chain was observed in a study of blood T cells in healthy people across ages. The second PCR ran roughly 6 to 12 cycles with a sample-barcoded 5' primer and J-beta primers. TCRdb recomputed calls from the 5' RACE reads with MiXCR, one row per CDR3 protein. This sample has more than 700,000 distinct CDR3 sequences, with roughly 50% found just once. Only a few counts were recorded for this clonotype. Total RNA extracted from each sample amounted to at least 6 micrograms. The V gene's germline CDR1 is DFQATT and CDR2 SNEGSKA (reference sequence). V gave up 3 bases and J gave up 4 bases; unmatched junction bases: 12. CDR3 length equals 16 residues.

The TCR sequence derives from a man aged 80 or over in good health. J is TRBJ2-1 and V is TRBV20-1; TRBD2 matches 7 bases. The sample taken for sequencing was blood. Here the CDR3 DNA reads TGCAGTGCTAGTCCGGAGCGGGAAGGGATATACAATGAGCAGTTCTTC. Amino acids: CSASPEREGIYNEQFF.